The 28 T cell receptor beta chains listed next were all sequenced from one sample in a study of regulatory T cells in long-lasting Graves disease. With iRepertoire HTBI primers and Arm-PCR of CDR3 regions, TCR beta libraries were built. Using its own MiXCR run on the multiplex PCR reads, TCRdb lists one record per CDR3 protein. This sample yields 550,000 to 650,000 distinct CDR3 sequences, of which roughly 15% are seen a single time; around 13% belongs to the top ten. Time point: newly diagnosed GD, antithyroid drugs for less than 3 months. Extracted RNA from PBMCs served as the source of the TCR library. The data were also submitted as part of a second study, on T cells in Graves' hyperthyroidism and ophthalmopathy.

Specimen: peripheral blood mononuclear cells (PBMCs), collected at new diagnosis, from a patient treated with antithyroid drugs. The receptor source for this set is a young man with Graves disease.

In this sample, this clonotype turned up many times. The chain links TRBV24-1 to TRBJ2-3, with 8 bases identical to TRBD2. V dropped 9 bases and J dropped 6; count of bases not matched to a gene: 7. Germline loops: CDR1 KGHDR, CDR2 SFDVKD. The CDR3 loop spans 13 amino acids. The CDR3 nucleotides read TGTGCCACCTCCCCAGGCGGGGGGGATACGCAGTATTTT. This gives the protein CATSPGGGDTQYF.

There are a few counts of this clonotype. The chain uses TRBV30 and TRBJ2-2; no definite D call. The germline V gene encodes CDR1 GTSNPN and CDR2 SVGIG (reference sequence). The CDR3 extends over 13 amino acids. Trimming pared 2 bases from V and 3 bases from J, leaving 7 bases between. The CDR3 coding sequence is TGTGCCTGGAGTCAACACTACACCGGGGAGCTGTTTTTT. It encodes CAWSQHYTGELFF.

This chain links TRBV6-1 with TRBJ2-5, with 9 bases aligning to TRBD2. Germline V gives CDR1 MNHNS, CDR2 SASEGT. Losses at the gene ends were 7 bases for V and 5 bases for J; bases not matched to a gene: 11. This CDR3 region has 15 residues. CDR3 region: CASTSAGGTFETQYF. CDR3 nucleotide sequence: TGTGCCAGCACCTCTGCGGGAGGGACTTTCGAGACCCAGTACTTC.

This clonotype was observed at least ten times. This CDR3 is CASSYWATEGNNEQFF. The CDR3 DNA reads as TGTGCCAGCAGTTATTGGGCGACCGAAGGAAACAATGAGCAGTTCTTC. The genes are TRBV28 and TRBJ2-1, with D unresolved. The germline V and J ends were trimmed by 4 bases and 5 bases, with 18 bases remaining between them. The germline CDR1 and CDR2 sequences are MDHEN and SYDVKM. The CDR3 extends over 16 amino acids.

This clonotype was detected ten times or more. The J gene is TRBJ2-1, the V gene TRBV20-1, with no clear D. CDR1 DFQATT and CDR2 SNEGSKA come from the germline V gene (reference sequence). The CDR3 totals 13 residues. V lost 4 bases to trimming and J lost 7 bases, with 14 bases between them. Here the CDR3 reads CSAKGRTANEQFF. CDR3 bases: TGCAGTGCTAAGGGCCGAACCGCGAATGAGCAGTTCTTC.

The chain combines TRBV5-1 with TRBJ2-1; 9 bases are shared with TRBD2. V was clipped by 5 bases and J by 3 bases; unmatched bases: 9. The CDR3 is 16 residues long. Germline V gene data show CDR1 as SGHRS and CDR2 as YFSETQ. The chain's CDR3 is CASRRTSEYYYNEQFF. In DNA, the CDR3 is TGCGCCAGCAGGAGGACTAGCGAGTACTACTACAATGAGCAGTTCTTC. The complete variable domain, with remaining parts taken from reference TRBV5-1 and TRBJ2-1, reads KAGVTQTPRYLIKTRGQQVTLSCSPISGHRSVSWYQQTPGQGLQFLFEYFSETQRNKGNFPGRFSGRQFSNSRSEMNVSTLELGDSALYLCASRRTSEYYYNEQFFGPGTRLTVL.

The chain couples TRBV7-9 to TRBJ2-7, with D perhaps matching TRBD2 (6 bases). The CDR3 totals 15 residues. Looked up from germline, CDR1 is SEHNR and CDR2 is FQNEAQ (reference sequence). V was clipped by 5 bases and J by 7 bases, with 21 bases between them. CDR3 nucleotides: TGTGCCAGCAGCCCCGGGACTTCCCCCCACCATGAGCAGTACTTC. Translating it yields CASSPGTSPHHEQYF.

This clonotype was observed at least ten times. V gene TRBV3-1 combines with J gene TRBJ2-7; D unresolved. V was trimmed by 0 bases and J by 7 bases, leaving 7 bases between them. The CDR3 contains 12 residues. CDR1 LGHDT and CDR2 YNNKEL come from the germline V gene (reference sequence). The CDR3 DNA reads TGTGCCAGCAGCCAAGATGCTAAAGAGCAGTACTTC. Amino acid sequence: CASSQDAKEQYF.

This chain uses TRBV9 with TRBJ2-1; TRBD2 matches at 9 bases. Germline-derived CDR1 and CDR2 are SGDLS and YYNGEE. CDR3 length equals 18 residues. V shed 0 bases, J shed 6 bases, and the junction held 13 bases outside the gene matches. The CDR3, as DNA: TGTGCCAGCAGCGTAGATGACGCGGGAGGGATGGGAGCCAATGAGCAGTTCTTC. Translation gives CASSVDDAGGMGANEQFF.

In this sample, this clonotype turned up many times. The genes are TRBV28 and TRBJ2-3; tentative D call: TRBD2 (5 bases). The CDR3 runs to 15 residues. Germline CDR1 MDHEN, CDR2 SYDVKM. V lost 3 bases and J lost 2, with 12 bases in between. DNA for the CDR3: TGTGCCAGCAGTTTTAGTGACTATGACACAGATACGCAGTATTTT. This sequence encodes CASSFSDYDTDTQYF. Full variable domain (remainder filled in from reference TRBV28 and TRBJ2-3): DVKVTQSSRYLVKRTGEKVFLECVQDMDHENMFWYRQDPGLGLRLIYFSYDVKMKEKGDIPEGYSVSREKKERFSLILESASTNQTSMYLCASSFSDYDTDTQYFGPGTRLTVL.

This clonotype was picked up a small number of times. DNA of the CDR3: TGTGCCAGCAGTTACTCTATGGGGGCAACTAATGAAAAACTGTTTTTT. As protein: CASSYSMGATNEKLFF. This sequence joins TRBV6-2 or TRBV6-3 and TRBJ1-4; perhaps TRBD1 as D (5 bases). The germline V gene encodes CDR1 MNHEY and CDR2 SVGEGT. Trimming shortened V by 0 bases and J by 0 bases, and 8 bases separated the two germline ends. The CDR3 has 16 amino acids.

This clonotype was picked up many times. The chain combines TRBV10-2 with TRBJ2-7; TRBD1 matches at 9 bases. The CDR3 totals 17 residues. Germline V gene sequence: CDR1 WSHSY, CDR2 SAAADI. With V trimmed by 0 bases and J by 3 bases, 9 bases remained unmatched. The CDR3 region is CASSESLRWDRDYEQYF. The CDR3 nucleotides read TGCGCCAGCAGTGAGTCGCTGCGGTGGGACAGGGACTACGAGCAGTACTTC.

This clonotype was picked up many times. CDR3 sequence reads: CASSRGDRGIYEQYF. CDR3 sequence (DNA): TGTGCCAGCAGCCGTGGGGACAGGGGGATCTACGAGCAGTACTTC. The chain uses TRBV5-6 and TRBJ2-7, with 11 nucleotides matching TRBD1. V lost 4 bases, J lost 3 bases, and 6 bases stayed unmatched. Germline CDR1 and CDR2: SGHDT and YYEEEE. The CDR3 contains 15 residues.

In DNA, the CDR3 is TGTGCCAGCAGGGGAGCAGGGGACGCGAACTATGGCTACACCTTC. This encodes CASRGAGDANYGYTF. The rearrangement uses TRBV6-1 and TRBJ1-2, with D maybe TRBD1 (6 bases). In germline, CDR1 is MNHNS, CDR2 SASEGT. CDR3 length: 15 amino acids. The V end lost 6 bases, the J end lost 2 bases, and 16 bases lay between the germline ends.

The chain combines TRBV5-1 with TRBJ2-4, with D perhaps TRBD2 (5 bases). The CDR3 spans 15 residues. Trimming shortened V by 2 bases and J by 13 bases, and 22 bases separated the two germline ends. The germline V gene encodes CDR1 SGHRS and CDR2 YFSETQ. The CDR3 sequence: CASSLKRSSYNEQYF. The CDR3 coding sequence is TGCGCCAGCAGCTTAAAGCGGAGCTCCTACAATGAGCAGTACTTC.

This clonotype was detected many times. The CDR3 loop reads CASTFGDRSYGYTF. The CDR3 DNA sequence: TGTGCCAGCACCTTTGGGGACAGATCCTATGGCTACACCTTC. The chain recombines TRBV28 with TRBJ1-2; 7 bases match TRBD1. The germline V gene encodes CDR1 MDHEN and CDR2 SYDVKM. CDR3 length: 14 residues. Losses at the gene ends were 7 bases for V and 4 bases for J; bases not matched to a gene: 9.

This clonotype was counted a few times. The chain links TRBV27 to TRBJ2-1, with TRBD1 as a possible D gene (5 bases). Trimming cost V 0 bases and J 0 bases, with 12 bases left between them. The CDR3 sequence is 17 residues long. CDR1 MNHEY and CDR2 SMNVEV come from the germline V gene (reference sequence). The CDR3 bases are TGTGCCAGCAGTTTATCTTTTCGACAGAGCTCCTACAATGAGCAGTTCTTC. As protein: CASSLSFRQSSYNEQFF.

CDR3 loop: CASSRGGWGTDTQYF. CDR3 coding DNA: TGTGCCAGCAGCCGGGGGGGGTGGGGCACAGATACGCAGTATTTT. The rearrangement uses TRBV7-3 and TRBJ2-3; TRBD2 matches 8 bases. CDR1 is SGHTA and CDR2 is FQGTGA in the germline V gene. Losses at the gene ends were 5 bases for V and 1 base for J; bases not matched to a gene: 5. The CDR3 runs to 15 residues. Supplemented by reference TRBV7-3 and TRBJ2-3, the full variable domain reads GAGVSQTPSNKVTEKGKYVELRCDPISGHTALYWYRQSLGQGPEFLIYFQGTGAADDSGLPNDRFFAVRPEGSVSTLKIQRTERGDSAVYLCASSRGGWGTDTQYFGPGTRLTVL.

This clonotype was counted ten times or more. The chain couples TRBV5-1 to TRBJ2-7, with D tentatively TRBD2 (6 bases). With 4 bases removed from V and 2 bases from J, the gap between germline ends came to 16 bases. Per the germline V gene, CDR1 is SGHRS and CDR2 is YFSETQ. This CDR3 contains 15 residues. CDR3 region: CASSTTSSDTYEQYF. Here the CDR3 DNA reads TGCGCCAGCAGCACCACCTCTAGCGACACCTACGAGCAGTACTTC.

Regarding this clonotype: A read error may explain this, as a much larger clone is one base away. V and J are TRBV9 and TRBJ2-5; D is uncertain. This CDR3 is built from 14 residues. Between the trimmed V and J ends, which lost 4 bases and 9 bases, there was a span of 19 bases. Germline CDR1 SGDLS, CDR2 YYNGEE. The CDR3 sequence is CASSSTVLERAQYF. CDR3 nucleotide sequence: TGTGCCAGCAGCTCAACTGTCCTTGAAAGGGCCCAGTACTTC.

The V and J genes are TRBV19 and TRBJ2-1; 9 bases are a match to TRBD2. The CDR3 extends over 15 amino acids. From germline, CDR1 is LNHDA and CDR2 SQIVND (reference sequence). The J segment lost 9 bases and the V segment lost 7 bases, leaving 13 bases of the junction unmatched. The CDR3 coding sequence is TGTGCCAGTACCGGGCCGGGACTAGCTTTCAGTGAGCAGTTCTTC. Translated, it gives CASTGPGLAFSEQFF. The complete variable domain, with remaining parts taken from reference TRBV19 and TRBJ2-1, reads DGGITQSPKYLFRKEGQNVTLSCEQNLNHDAMYWYRQDPGQGLRLIYYSQIVNDFQKGDIAEGYSVSREKKESFPLTVTSAQKNPTAFYLCASTGPGLAFSEQFFGPGTRLTVL.

This clonotype was observed many times. This rearrangement joins TRBV3-1 to TRBJ1-1; D gene unclear. V dropped 4 bases and J dropped 0 bases, with 9 bases sitting between them. Germline values: CDR1 LGHDT, CDR2 YNNKEL (reference sequence). The CDR3 is made up of 14 amino acids. Here the CDR3 reads CASSLDTMNTEAFF. The CDR3 nucleotides are TGTGCCAGCAGCCTTGATACAATGAACACTGAAGCTTTCTTT.

The J gene is TRBJ1-5, the V gene TRBV10-3, with no clear D. This CDR3 is built from 14 residues. CDR1 and CDR2 from the germline V gene are ENHRY and SYGVKD. V lost 6 bases and J lost 7, with 16 bases in between. The CDR3 coding sequence is TGTGCCATCAGCCCCGGGAGCGGACTGCAGCCCCAGCATTTT. Its translation is CAISPGSGLQPQHF.

A word on this clonotype: A much more abundant neighbour one base away suggests this may be a read error. This chain joins TRBV9 and TRBJ2-3, with 7 bases that match TRBD2. The CDR3 runs 15 residues. The V segment lost 4 bases and the J segment 0 bases; nucleotides outside the gene matches: 5. Germline values: CDR1 SGDLS, CDR2 YYNGEE. CDR3 protein: CASSPEAGSTDTQYF. CDR3 nucleotides: TGTGCCAGCAGCCCCGAAGCGGGAAGCACAGATACGCAGTATTTT.

The chain couples TRBV9 to TRBJ1-3; the match to TRBD1 covers 10 bases. The CDR3 is made up of 15 amino acids. Germline CDR1 and CDR2: SGDLS and YYNGEE. With 3 bases clipped from V and 2 bases from J, the junction kept 2 bases outside the gene matches. CDR3 in DNA: TGTGCCAGCAGCGCCGGGACAGGGGCTGGAAACACCATATATTTT. The encoded protein is CASSAGTGAGNTIYF.

This clonotype was observed at least ten times. The chain has TRBV27 and TRBJ2-7; D possibly corresponds to TRBD2 (6 bases). CDR1 is MNHEY, CDR2 SMNVEV, per germline (reference sequence). The CDR3 has 15 amino acids. Trimming removed 4 bases at V and 3 bases at J, with 16 bases between. CDR3 loop: CASSSPGTGNYEQYF. The CDR3, as DNA: TGTGCCAGCAGTTCACCCGGGACTGGGAACTACGAGCAGTACTTC.

This clonotype came up many times. This chain uses TRBV2 with TRBJ1-2, with a weak D call TRBD1 (6 bases). The CDR3 spans 17 residues. CDR1 and CDR2 (germline): SNHLY, FYNNEI. Trimming left V 8 bases short and J 6 bases short, with 28 bases between. DNA for the CDR3: TGTGCCAGCCTCGGTTTGGACAGTCCTAGTAGTGGGAATGGCTACACCTTC. It is translated as CASLGLDSPSSGNGYTF.

This clonotype was found many times. The chain combines TRBV20-1 with TRBJ2-1, with D maybe TRBD2 (6 bases). Trimming shortened V by 0 bases and J by 6 bases, and 12 bases separated the two germline ends. The germline CDR1 and CDR2 sequences are DFQATT and SNEGSKA (reference sequence). This CDR3 has 14 residues. CDR3 nucleotide sequence: TGCAGTGCTAGAGATGCGGCGGGGATCAATGAGCAGTTCTTC. Residues: CSARDAAGINEQFF.